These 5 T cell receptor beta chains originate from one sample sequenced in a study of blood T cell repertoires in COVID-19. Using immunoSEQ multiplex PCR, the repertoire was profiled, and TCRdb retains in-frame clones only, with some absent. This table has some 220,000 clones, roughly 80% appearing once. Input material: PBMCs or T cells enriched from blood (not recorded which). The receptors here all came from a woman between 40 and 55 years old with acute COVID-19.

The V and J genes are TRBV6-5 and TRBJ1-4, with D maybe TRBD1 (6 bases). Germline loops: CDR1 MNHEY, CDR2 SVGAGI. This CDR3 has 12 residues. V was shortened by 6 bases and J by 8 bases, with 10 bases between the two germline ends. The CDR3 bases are TGTGCCAGCAGGGGGGCTGGAGAAAAACTGTTTTTT. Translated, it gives CASRGAGEKLFF.

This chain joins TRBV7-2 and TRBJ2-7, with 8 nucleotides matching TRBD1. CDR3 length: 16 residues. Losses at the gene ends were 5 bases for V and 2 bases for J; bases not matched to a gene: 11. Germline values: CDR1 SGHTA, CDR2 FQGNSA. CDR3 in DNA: TGTGCCAGCAGCGTAATTGGGACAGGCCCTACCTACGAGCAGTACTTC. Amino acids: CASSVIGTGPTYEQYF.

The CDR3 here is CASSDRVGNQPQHF. The CDR3, as DNA: TGCGCCAGCAGTGACAGGGTCGGCAATCAGCCCCAGCATTTT. The chain is built from TRBV10-2 and TRBJ1-5, with a weak D call TRBD1 (5 bases). CDR3 length: 14 residues. V lost 3 bases to trimming and J lost 2 bases, with 8 bases between them. CDR1 and CDR2 from the germline V gene are WSHSY and SAAADI.

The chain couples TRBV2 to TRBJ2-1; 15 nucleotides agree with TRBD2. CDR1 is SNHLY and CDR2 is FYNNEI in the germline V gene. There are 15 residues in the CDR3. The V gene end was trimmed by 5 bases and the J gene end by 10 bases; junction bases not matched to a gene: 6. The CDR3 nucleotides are TGTGCCAGCAGTCAAGGACTAGCGGGAGGGCACGAGCAGTTCTTC. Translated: CASSQGLAGGHEQFF. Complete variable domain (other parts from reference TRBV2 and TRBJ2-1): EPEVTQTPSHQVTQMGQEVILRCVPISNHLYFYWYRQILGQKVEFLVSFYNNEISEKSEIFDDQFSVERPDGSNFTLKIRSTKLEDSAMYFCASSQGLAGGHEQFFGPGTRLTVL.

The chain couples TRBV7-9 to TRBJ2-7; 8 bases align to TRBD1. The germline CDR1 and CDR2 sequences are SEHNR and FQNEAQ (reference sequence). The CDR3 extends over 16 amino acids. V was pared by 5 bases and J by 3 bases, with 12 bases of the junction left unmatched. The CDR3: CASSRPSGTGSYEQYF. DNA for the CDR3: TGTGCCAGCAGCCGACCATCCGGGACAGGCAGCTACGAGCAGTACTTC.